This is a list of T cell receptor beta chains from one sample in a study of Ad26.COV2.S vaccination and SARS-CoV-2 variants. This table comes from immunoSEQ multiplex PCR, and its TCRdb copy is limited to in-frame clones, with some not included. This repertoire shows around 370,000 clones, around 90% found once; its top ten account for 3.5% to 4.5%. The sequences come from peripheral blood, collected after recovery from COVID-19. The receptor source for this set is a human donor who had recovered from COVID-19. Each CDR3 is given with its conserved first and last residue. A D gene is named only where the DNA matches it firmly. Where a row states a size, it is once, few, many or the class of an expanded clone; other rows omit it.

j_gene | abundance | d_gene | v_gene | CDR3aa | CDR3nt
TRBJ2-3 | - | - | TRBV10-3 | CAIMGSTDTQYF | TGTGCCATCATGGGGAGCACAGATACGCAGTATTTT
TRBJ1-1 | - | TRBD1 | TRBV29-1 | CSVGDSPNTEAFF | TGCAGCGTCGGGGACAGTCCCAACACTGAAGCTTTCTTT
TRBJ1-1 | - | - | TRBV18 | CASSPQAFSEAFF | TGTGCCAGCTCACCACAGGCTTTCTCTGAAGCTTTCTTT
TRBJ2-3 | - | TRBD1 | TRBV7-9 | CASSSDRVKPDTQYF | TGTGCCAGCAGCTCTGACAGGGTCAAGCCAGATACGCAGTATTTT
TRBJ1-3 | - | - | TRBV6-5 | CASSYSQATGNTIYF | TGTGCCAGCAGTTACTCCCAAGCTACTGGAAACACCATATATTTT
TRBJ1-4 | - | - | TRBV4-2 | CASSQVPLTGKTNEKLFF | TGTGCCAGCAGCCAAGTCCCATTAACAGGGAAAACTAATGAAAAACTGTTTTTT
TRBJ2-7 | - | - | TRBV29-1 | CSVGDSINYEQYF | TGCAGCGTTGGAGACAGCATCAACTACGAGCAGTACTTC
TRBJ2-3 | - | TRBD2 | TRBV27 | CASSFSGDRTDTQYF | TGTGCCAGCAGTTTTAGCGGGGACCGCACAGATACGCAGTATTTT
TRBJ2-7 | - | - | TRBV2 | CASRKTSPEQYF | TGTGCCAGCAGGAAGACTAGTCCCGAGCAGTACTTC
TRBJ2-7 | - | TRBD2 | TRBV3-1/TRBV3-2 | CASSQVVRTRGPLTLYEQYF | TGTGCCAGCAGCCAAGTTGTGCGGACTAGGGGTCCCCTCACCTTATACGAGCAGTACTTC
TRBJ2-4 | once | - | TRBV21-1 | CASSPRQTLAKNIQYF | TGTGCCAGCAGCCCCCGACAGACCCTAGCCAAAAACATTCAGTACTTC
TRBJ2-2 | - | - | TRBV7-6 | CASSPQGGATGELFF | TGTGCCAGCAGCCCGCAGGGTGGGGCCACCGGGGAGCTGTTTTTT
TRBJ2-1 | - | - | TRBV25-1 | CASSVPYSNEQFF | TGTGCCAGCAGTGTCCCCTACAGCAATGAGCAGTTCTTC
TRBJ2-7 | - | - | TRBV3-1/TRBV3-2 | CASSQVGGAYEQYF | TGTGCCAGCAGCCAAGTAGGGGGGGCCTACGAGCAGTACTTC
TRBJ1-1 | - | TRBD1 | TRBV3-1/TRBV3-2 | CASSLTGAENTEAFF | TGTGCCAGCAGCCTTACAGGGGCTGAGAACACTGAAGCTTTCTTT
TRBJ2-7 | - | TRBD1 | TRBV29-1 | CSVDGDRGSYEQYF | TGCAGCGTTGACGGGGACAGGGGCTCCTACGAGCAGTACTTC
TRBJ1-6 | - | - | TRBV6-5 | CASRTSSYNSPLHF | TGTGCCAGCAGGACCAGCTCCTATAATTCACCCCTCCACTTT
TRBJ1-4 | - | - | TRBV6-5 | CASSFRQSNEKLFF | TGTGCCAGCAGTTTCCGACAGAGTAATGAAAAACTGTTTTTT
TRBJ2-5 | - | - | TRBV18 | CASSPAPPSIQETQYF | TGTGCCAGCTCACCAGCTCCCCCCTCCATTCAAGAGACCCAGTACTTC
TRBJ1-5 | - | TRBD1 | TRBV2 | CASSGTGYSNQPQHF | TGTGCCAGCAGCGGGACAGGGTATAGCAATCAGCCCCAGCATTTT
TRBJ2-3 | - | TRBD2 | TRBV15 | CATLRGGVSDTQYF | TGTGCCACCCTACGCGGGGGGGTATCAGATACGCAGTATTTT
TRBJ2-1 | - | TRBD2 | TRBV5-6 | CASSLYLAGGGWSYNEQFF | TGTGCCAGCAGCTTGTATCTAGCGGGGGGTGGTTGGTCCTACAATGAGCAGTTCTTC
TRBJ1-2 | - | - | TRBV25-1 | CASSDYPQAAGYTF | TGTGCCAGCAGTGATTACCCCCAGGCGGCTGGCTACACCTTC
TRBJ1-2 | - | - | TRBV6-5 | CASSYSVSRDGYTF | TGTGCCAGCAGTTACTCGGTTTCCCGGGATGGCTACACCTTC
TRBJ1-4 | - | - | TRBV5-1 | CASSLNGVNEKLFF | TGCGCCAGCAGCTTGAACGGGGTCAATGAAAAACTGTTTTTT
TRBJ1-2 | - | - | TRBV5-1 | CASSWDGGIKYGYTF | TGCGCCAGCAGCTGGGACGGGGGAATTAAGTATGGCTACACCTTC
TRBJ1-2 | - | TRBD1 | TRBV10-3 | CAIRGTGSNYGYTF | TGTGCCATCAGAGGGACAGGGTCTAACTATGGCTACACCTTC
TRBJ1-2 | once | - | TRBV10-3 | CAISIISGRGDYGYTF | TGTGCCATCAGTATTATCTCAGGCCGAGGGGACTATGGCTACACCTTC
TRBJ1-4 | - | TRBD1 | TRBV3-1/TRBV3-2 | CASSQGRDRRLQGYLNEKLFF | TGTGCCAGCAGCCAAGGGCGGGACAGGAGGCTTCAGGGATATTTGAATGAAAAACTGTTTTTT
TRBJ2-1 | - | TRBD2 | TRBV5-1 | CASRGTRSSYNEQFF | TGCGCCAGCAGAGGGACTAGAAGCTCCTACAATGAGCAGTTCTTC
TRBJ1-2 | - | - | TRBV29-1 | CSVVTRSEHRALSAGYTF | TGCAGCGTTGTCACGCGTTCGGAACACCGGGCCCTCTCTGCTGGCTACACCTTC
TRBJ1-1 | - | - | TRBV29-1 | CSVVEGAEAFF | TGCAGCGTTGTGGAGGGGGCTGAAGCTTTCTTT
TRBJ1-2 | - | TRBD1 | TRBV20-1 | CSASTGGPYGYTF | TGCAGTGCTAGTACAGGGGGTCCCTATGGCTACACCTTC
TRBJ2-3 | - | TRBD1 | TRBV5-6 | CASSLTTTGTDTQYF | TGTGCCAGCAGCCTTACGACGACAGGGACAGATACGCAGTATTTT
TRBJ1-4 | - | - | TRBV6-5 | CASSYGNSFTREKLFF | TGTGCCAGCAGTTACGGAAACAGCTTTACGAGAGAAAAACTGTTTTTT
TRBJ2-7 | - | - | TRBV5-6 | CASSLRGALVIPRFHEQYF | TGTGCCAGCAGCTTGCGGGGGGCGCTGGTCATTCCTCGTTTCCACGAGCAGTACTTC
TRBJ1-3 | - | - | TRBV14 | CASSRVLSGNTIYF | TGTGCCAGCAGCCGCGTTCTCTCTGGAAACACCATATATTTT
TRBJ2-7 | - | - | TRBV4-3 | CASSQDAGDIAGQYF | TGCGCCAGCAGCCAAGATGCAGGGGACATAGCGGGGCAGTACTTC
TRBJ1-2 | - | - | TRBV7-2 | CASRWVDEGDYGYTF | TGTGCCAGCAGATGGGTCGATGAGGGTGACTATGGCTACACCTTC
TRBJ2-2 | - | - | TRBV27 | CASSLLLASGELFF | TGTGCCAGCAGTTTGCTACTAGCAAGCGGGGAGCTGTTTTTT
TRBJ1-2 | - | TRBD1 | TRBV4-2 | CASSQDRMDRAYGYTF | TGTGCCAGCAGCCAAGACCGCATGGACAGGGCCTATGGCTACACCTTC
TRBJ2-5 | - | TRBD1 | TRBV18 | CASSPTQGSETQYF | TGTGCCAGCTCACCAACACAGGGGTCAGAGACCCAGTACTTC
TRBJ1-6 | - | - | TRBV5-4 | CASSSNRGRNSPLHF | TGTGCCAGCAGCTCAAATCGGGGCCGGAATTCACCCCTCCACTTT
TRBJ2-5 | once | TRBD1 | TRBV9 | CASSPRTGIETQYF | TGTGCCAGCAGCCCAAGGACAGGGATAGAGACCCAGTACTTC
TRBJ1-1 | - | - | TRBV12-3/TRBV12-4 | CASSFNRVFEAFF | TGTGCCAGCAGTTTTAACAGGGTGTTTGAAGCTTTCTTT
TRBJ2-7 | - | - | TRBV25-1 | CASSAPERFYEQYF | TGTGCCAGCTCCGCACCGGAACGATTTTACGAGCAGTACTTC
TRBJ1-1 | once | - | TRBV6-6 | CASSPRGGERDRKNTEAFF | TGTGCCAGCAGTCCCCGGGGGGGGGAACGGGACCGAAAGAACACTGAAGCTTTCTTT
TRBJ2-5 | - | TRBD2 | TRBV13 | CASSLGFGSGGAYETQYF | TGTGCCAGCAGCTTAGGATTTGGAAGCGGGGGGGCCTACGAGACCCAGTACTTC
TRBJ2-7 | once | TRBD1 | TRBV2 | CASILQGASYEQYF | TGTGCCAGCATCCTACAGGGGGCCTCCTACGAGCAGTACTTC
TRBJ1-1 | - | - | TRBV20-1 | CSASRAEYTEAFF | TGCAGTGCGAGTAGGGCGGAGTACACTGAAGCTTTCTTT
TRBJ1-4 | - | - | TRBV27 | CASSYNRVDKLFF | TGTGCCAGCAGCTATAACAGGGTAGACAAACTGTTTTTT
TRBJ1-5 | - | - | TRBV6-1 | CASSEVLSNQPQHF | TGTGCCAGCAGTGAGGTTCTGTCCAATCAGCCCCAGCATTTT
TRBJ1-3 | - | - | TRBV12-3/TRBV12-4 | CASSFVGGNTIYF | TGTGCCAGCAGCTTCGTCGGAGGAAACACCATATATTTT
TRBJ1-5 | - | - | TRBV10-3 | CAISESNRANQPQHF | TGTGCCATCAGTGAGTCCAACAGGGCCAATCAGCCCCAGCATTTT
TRBJ2-7 | - | TRBD1 | TRBV14 | CASSQSGAGGFEQYF | TGTGCCAGCAGCCAATCGGGGGCAGGGGGCTTCGAGCAGTACTTC
TRBJ1-1 | - | - | TRBV2 | CASSEKGVTEAFF | TGTGCCAGCAGTGAGAAGGGGGTCACTGAAGCTTTCTTT
TRBJ2-5 | once | - | TRBV11-2 | CASSLTGRSRQETQYF | TGTGCCAGCAGCCTGACTGGCAGGTCGAGACAAGAGACCCAGTACTTC
TRBJ1-2 | - | - | TRBV2 | CASTRGGYTF | TGTGCCAGCACCAGGGGTGGCTACACCTTC
TRBJ2-7 | - | - | TRBV21-1 | CASSNSRDTRSSYEQYF | TGTGCCAGCAGCAACAGTCGGGACACCCGGAGCTCCTACGAGCAGTACTTC
TRBJ1-5 | few | TRBD1 | TRBV2 | CASRLRDSRNQPQHF | TGTGCCAGCAGACTCCGGGACAGCCGAAATCAGCCCCAGCATTTT